Shown below are 26 T cell receptor beta chains from a single sample sequenced in a study of T cell clonality in common variable immunodeficiency. The assay was immunoSEQ multiplex PCR, and TCRdb's table has in-frame clones only and misses some. The sample shows fewer than 50,000 clones, no singletons; the ten largest hold 1.3% to 1.5%. The sequencing input was peripheral blood mononuclear cells. Every receptor here comes from a person aged 18 to 69 in good health.

Ten or more counts support this clone. The read ends 3 residues shy of where the CDR3 ends; the end is completed using the germline J gene. The chain combines TRBV2 with TRBJ2-3, with a possible D match to TRBD2 (5 bases). CDR1 and CDR2 (germline): SNHLY, FYNNEI. The CDR3 is 13 amino acids. Between the trimmed V and J ends, which lost 7 bases and 1 base, there was a span of 9 bases. CDR3 protein: CASTQEGTDTQYF. Partial CDR3 DNA: TGTGCCAGCACGCAGGAGGGCACAGATACG.

This clone was seen a handful of times. Sequencing ends 3 residues short of the CDR3 end; the germline J gene provides the rest. The chain recombines TRBV7-8 with TRBJ2-7; 12 bases line up with TRBD2. CDR3 length: 16 amino acids. V lost 4 bases to trimming and J lost 2 bases; unmatched junction nucleotides: 6. Germline loops: CDR1 SGHVS, CDR2 FQNEAQ. The CDR3 loop reads CASSSGTSGLPYEQYF. The CDR3 bases that were read are TGTGCCAGCAGCTCCGGGACTAGCGGGTTACCCTACGAG. The full variable domain, completed using reference TRBV7-8 and TRBJ2-7, is GAGVSQSPRYKVAKRGQDVALRCDPISGHVSLFWYQQALGQGPEFLTYFQNEAQLDKSGLPSDRFFAERPEGSVSTLKIQRTQQEDSAVYLCASSSGTSGLPYEQYFGPGTRLTVT.

At least ten counts were recorded for this clone. The read terminates 3 residues before the CDR3 end, so the remaining end is supplied by the germline J gene. The chain links TRBV29-1 to TRBJ2-7, with 9 bases matching TRBD1. There are 13 residues in the CDR3. Germline CDR1 reads SQVTM; CDR2 reads ANQGSEA. Losses at the gene ends were 3 bases for V and 5 bases for J; bases not matched to a gene: 5. The CDR3 region is CSVDLQGAHEQYF. The covered CDR3 bases are TGCAGCGTTGATTTACAGGGGGCCCACGAG.

This clone occurred many times. Coverage ceases 3 residues before the CDR3 finishes, and the germline J gene fills in the end. The rearrangement joins TRBV2 to TRBJ2-7; 7 bases agree with TRBD1. This CDR3 is built from 14 residues. The V gene's germline CDR1 is SNHLY and CDR2 FYNNEI. Unmatched junction bases numbered 8, after V lost 6 bases and J lost 3 bases. The CDR3 loop reads CASRLTGTLYEQYF. Partial CDR3 DNA: TGTGCCAGCAGGCTGACAGGGACCCTCTACGAG.

Ten or more counts support this clone. With the read ending 3 residues before the CDR3 end, the germline J gene is used to fill in that end. The chain has TRBV29-1 and TRBJ2-1, with 9 bases aligning to TRBD2. The J segment lost 8 bases and the V segment lost 7 bases, leaving 12 bases of the junction unmatched. This CDR3 region has 14 residues. Looked up from germline, CDR1 is SQVTM and CDR2 is ANQGSEA. The CDR3 sequence is CSGGGGRNGDEQFF. CDR3 DNA (partial): TGCAGCGGCGGGGGGGGTCGGAACGGTGATGAG.

This clone was seen at least ten times. The read ends 3 residues shy of where the CDR3 ends; the end is completed using the germline J gene. The V call is TRBV20-1, the J call TRBJ2-1, with D hard to call. The CDR3 loop spans 11 amino acids. V was clipped by 4 bases and J by 3 bases, with 4 bases between them. Germline V CDR1 and CDR2: DFQATT, SNEGSKA (reference sequence). CDR3 DNA, as far as it was read: TGCAGTGCTACCAACTACAATGAG. It yields the protein CSATNYNE. The entire CDR3 protein is CSATNYNEQFF.

This clone appeared a few times. Sequencing ends 3 residues short of the CDR3 end; the germline J gene provides the rest. The V call is TRBV19, the J call TRBJ1-2; D gene uncertain. This CDR3 contains 15 residues. The germline V gene has CDR1 LNHDA and CDR2 SQIVND (reference sequence). Partial CDR3 DNA: TGTGCCAGTAGTAGAACTAGCGGGAGGGCACGTGAC. Amino acid sequence: CASSRTSGRARD. The whole CDR3 is CASSRTSGRARDYTF.

This clone was counted many times. Coverage ceases 3 residues before the CDR3 finishes, and the germline J gene fills in the end. The chain joins TRBV18 to TRBJ2-1; D remains unclear. Looked up from germline, CDR1 is KGHSH and CDR2 is LQKENI. Trimming pared 2 bases from V and 5 bases from J, leaving 10 bases between. The CDR3 contains 14 residues. Incomplete CDR3 DNA: TGTGCCAGCTCACCAAATACAGCCAACAATGAG. It specifies CASSPNTANNE. The CDR3 in full is CASSPNTANNEQFF. Filled out from reference TRBV18 and TRBJ2-1, the complete variable domain reads NAGVMQNPRHLVRRRGQEARLRCSPMKGHSHVYWYRQLPEEGLKFMVYLQKENIIDESGMPKERFSAEFPKEGPSILRIQQVVRGDSAAYFCASSPNTANNEQFFGPGTRLTVL.

This clone was seen at least ten times. Read data end 3 residues before the CDR3 end; the end is taken from the germline J gene. The rearrangement joins TRBV19 to TRBJ1-4; tentative D call: TRBD1 (6 bases). CDR1 and CDR2 (germline): LNHDA, SQIVND (reference sequence). The CDR3 covers 14 residues. V was shortened by 4 bases and J by 3 bases, with 9 bases between the two germline ends. This CDR3 reads CASSTGQSNEKLFF. Incomplete CDR3 DNA: TGTGCCAGTAGTACCGGACAGTCTAATGAAAAA.

This clone has a count of ten or more. The CDR3 is cut off 3 residues early in the read; its end comes from the germline J gene. V usage is TRBV5-1 and J usage is TRBJ2-4, with 8 bases lining up with TRBD2. The CDR3 extends over 16 amino acids. The V gene's germline CDR1 is SGHRS and CDR2 YFSETQ. The sequenced CDR3 bases are TGCGCCAGCAGCTTGGGAAGTACTAGCGGAACGAGCGCT. This gives the protein CASSLGSTSGTSA. The whole CDR3 reads CASSLGSTSGTSAQYF.

The table lists this clone with a few counts. The junction differs from germline at one of its ends, possibly a read error. Partial CDR3 DNA: TGTGTCAGCAGCTTTCAAGCAGGGGGAACAACTAATGAAAAA. This gives the protein CVSSFQAGGTTNEK. The complete CDR3 protein is CVSSFQAGGTTNEKLFF. This sequence joins TRBV7-6 and TRBJ1-4; 7 nucleotides match TRBD1. The read comes to an end 3 residues before the CDR3 does, leaving the germline J gene to fill in the end. There are 17 residues in the CDR3. Germline V CDR1 and CDR2: SGHVS, FNYEAQ.

In its sample, this clone was seen many times. The read halts 3 residues ahead of the CDR3 end, with the missing end drawn from the germline J gene. The rearrangement links TRBV7-8 to TRBJ2-7, with 7 bases lining up with TRBD1. With 1 base clipped from V and 4 bases from J, the junction kept 7 bases outside the gene matches. CDR3 length: 15 residues. The germline V gene has CDR1 SGHVS and CDR2 FQNEAQ. The covered CDR3 bases are TGTGCCAGCAGCTTAGAGGGGGCGGGCGTTTACGAG. It is translated as CASSLEGAGVYE. Given in full, the CDR3 is CASSLEGAGVYEQYF.

This clone was counted ten times or more. CDR3 region: CASSDGDRGRQETQYF. The CDR3 bases that were read are TGTGCCAGCAGCGATGGGGACAGGGGGCGGCAAGAGACC. The chain has TRBV5-4 and TRBJ2-5; TRBD1 matches at 12 bases. The read terminates 3 residues ahead of where the CDR3 ends, so the germline J gene completes it. V trimming: 4 bases; J trimming: 2 bases; junction bases outside the gene matches: 6. CDR3 length equals 16 residues. Germline V gene lookup returns CDR1 SGHNT and CDR2 YYREEE (reference sequence). Full variable domain (missing parts from reference TRBV5-4 and TRBJ2-5): ETGVTQSPTHLIKTRGQQVTLRCSSQSGHNTVSWYQQALGQGPQFIFQYYREEENGRGNFPPRFSGLQFPNYSSELNVNALELDDSALYLCASSDGDRGRQETQYFGPGTRLLVL.

This clone was seen repeatedly, ten times or more. The read finishes 3 residues shy of the CDR3 end, and the germline J gene is used to complete it. The rearrangement joins TRBV20-1 to TRBJ2-3, with 7 nucleotides matching TRBD2. V lost 3 bases to trimming and J lost 0 bases; unmatched junction nucleotides: 12. The CDR3 spans 17 residues. Germline values: CDR1 DFQATT, CDR2 SNEGSKA (reference sequence). The sequenced part of the CDR3 DNA is TGCAGTGCTAGGAGGGGAACTAGCGTACCTAGCACAGATACG. Translated: CSARRGTSVPSTDT. The entire CDR3 reads CSARRGTSVPSTDTQYF.

This clone was counted at least ten times. The covered CDR3 bases are TGTGCCAGTAGCCCGGACAGGGGTTCCTACAATGAG. It is translated as CASSPDRGSYNE. The whole CDR3 is CASSPDRGSYNEQFF. This chain joins TRBV19 and TRBJ2-1; 9 nucleotides match TRBD1. The CDR3 extends 3 residues past the end of the read, so its final part is completed from the germline J gene. Trimming cost V 6 bases and J 1 base; bases outside gene matches: 4. Germline-derived CDR1 and CDR2 are LNHDA and SQIVND (reference sequence). This CDR3 is built from 15 residues.

This clone was found many times. The read halts 3 residues ahead of the CDR3 end, with the missing end drawn from the germline J gene. This chain links TRBV29-1 with TRBJ2-5, with a tentative D call TRBD1 (5 bases). The germline gives CDR1 SQVTM, CDR2 ANQGSEA. The CDR3 consists of 12 residues. V shed 7 bases and J shed 4 bases, with 13 bases lying between them. The CDR3 DNA, read in part, is TGCAGCGCAAGGGCAGGGCCAGAGACC. Protein product: CSARAGPET. The full CDR3 sequence reads CSARAGPETQYF.

This clone was counted at least ten times. The read comes to an end 3 residues before the CDR3 does, leaving the germline J gene to fill in the end. The gene calls are TRBV7-2 and TRBJ2-3; D unclear. Deletions cut 0 bases from V and 4 bases from J, with 14 bases between. The CDR3 length is 16 residues. The germline gives CDR1 SGHTA, CDR2 FQGNSA. The covered CDR3 bases are TGTGCCAGCAGCTTAGCCCTGAGGCTAGTAGCAGATACG. Protein product: CASSLALRLVADT. The complete CDR3 sequence is CASSLALRLVADTQYF.

This clone appeared many times. The CDR3 end falls 3 residues outside the read, so it is completed with the germline J gene. The chain has TRBV7-6 and TRBJ2-2, with 7 bases lining up with TRBD2. CDR3 size: 16 residues. From germline, CDR1 is SGHVS and CDR2 FNYEAQ. J was trimmed by 0 bases and V by 2 bases; bases with no gene match: 3. The part of the CDR3 DNA that was read is TGTGCCAGCAGCTTACTAGCGGCCACGAACACCGGGGAG. Protein product: CASSLLAATNTGE. The full CDR3 protein reads CASSLLAATNTGELFF.

At least ten counts were recorded for this clone. CDR3 sequence reads: CSVVRGAGGTEAFF. The sequenced part of the CDR3 DNA is TGCAGCGTTGTAAGGGGGGCGGGGGGCACTGAA. V usage is TRBV29-1 and J usage is TRBJ1-1, with a possible D match to TRBD1 (6 bases). The observed sequence ends 3 residues before the CDR3 terminus, with the missing tail filled in from the germline J gene. This CDR3 region has 14 residues. Germline values: CDR1 SQVTM, CDR2 ANQGSEA. The V end was cut by 4 bases, the J end by 4 bases, with 16 bases between.

This clone showed up many times. The CDR3 end is not reached by the read, which stops 3 residues before it; the germline J gene fills it in. The V gene is TRBV5-5, the J gene TRBJ2-5, with no clear D. Germline values: CDR1 SGHKS, CDR2 YYEKEE (reference sequence). The V end was cut by 0 bases, the J end by 3 bases, with 12 bases between. The CDR3 is 15 residues long. The sequenced CDR3 bases are TGTGCCAGCAGCTTGGGCCTAGTTATCAAAGAGACC. Its protein is CASSLGLVIKET. The whole CDR3 is CASSLGLVIKETQYF.

The table lists this clone with many counts. The DNA ends 3 residues before the CDR3 does, and the rest of the CDR3 is filled in from the germline J gene. The chain recombines TRBV28 with TRBJ2-7; TRBD1 is a possible D gene (5 bases). CDR1 and CDR2 (germline): MDHEN, SYDVKM. The CDR3 is 13 residues long. V shed 11 bases and J shed 1 base, with 15 bases lying between them. The part of the CDR3 DNA that was read is TGTGCCGGGAACACAGGTCGGTCCTACGAG. It encodes CAGNTGRSYE. The whole CDR3 is CAGNTGRSYEQYF. Supplemented by reference TRBV28 and TRBJ2-7, the full variable domain reads DVKVTQSSRYLVKRTGEKVFLECVQDMDHENMFWYRQDPGLGLRLIYFSYDVKMKEKGDIPEGYSVSREKKERFSLILESASTNQTSMYLCAGNTGRSYEQYFGPGTRLTVT.

This clone was recorded at least ten times. The DNA ends 3 residues before the CDR3 does, and the rest of the CDR3 is filled in from the germline J gene. The rearrangement joins TRBV28 to TRBJ2-7; TRBD1 might be the D (5 bases). The V end was cut by 5 bases, the J end by 2 bases, with 16 bases between. Germline V gene lookup returns CDR1 MDHEN and CDR2 SYDVKM. This CDR3 spans 15 amino acids. The sequenced CDR3 bases are TGTGCCAGCAGTGCTACTCAGGGTAATGCCTACGAG. Translated, it gives CASSATQGNAYE. The complete CDR3 reads CASSATQGNAYEQYF.

This clone was seen repeatedly, ten times or more. The CDR3 loop is CSARDGRDRAGYTF. CDR3 DNA (partial): TGCAGTGCTAGAGATGGGAGGGACAGGGCTGGC. This chain links TRBV20-1 with TRBJ1-2; 9 bases are a match to TRBD1. The CDR3 end falls 3 residues outside the read, so it is completed with the germline J gene. The V and J ends lost 0 bases and 7 bases, in that order; junction bases with no gene match: 6. Germline lookup yields CDR1 DFQATT and CDR2 SNEGSKA (reference sequence). The CDR3 totals 14 residues.

In this sample, this clone turned up a few times. The CDR3 is cut off 3 residues early in the read; its end comes from the germline J gene. The chain recombines TRBV18 with TRBJ2-3, with 9 bases fitting TRBD1. The germline CDR1 and CDR2 sequences are KGHSH and LQKENI. The CDR3 is 14 amino acids. The CDR3 reads CASSDTGGDQPQYF. CDR3 bases read: TGTGCCAGCTCAGATACAGGGGGCGATCAGCCG.

In this sample, this clone turned up many times. The read terminates 3 residues before the CDR3 end, so the remaining end is supplied by the germline J gene. V is TRBV2 and J is TRBJ1-2, with TRBD1 identical over 8 bases. Germline V CDR1 and CDR2: SNHLY, FYNNEI. The CDR3 loop spans 15 amino acids. The V gene end was trimmed by 4 bases and the J gene end by 2 bases; junction bases not matched to a gene: 6. CDR3 region: CASSVGQGLNYGYTF. CDR3 DNA, as far as it was read: TGTGCCAGCAGTGTCGGACAGGGCCTCAACTATGGC.

This clone occurred many times. From the germline J gene comes the end of the CDR3, since the read stops 3 residues before it. The chain uses TRBV7-3 and TRBJ2-3; possibly TRBD2 for D (6 bases). CDR3 size: 14 residues. From germline, CDR1 is SGHTA and CDR2 FQGTGA. Trimming removed 3 bases from V and 0 bases from J, with 7 bases in between. CDR3 residues: CASSFTSSTDTQYF. Partial CDR3 DNA: TGTGCCAGCAGCTTTACTAGCAGCACAGATACG.